Given below is one T cell receptor (beta chain) in context. As yet, its antigen is unknown. The sample originates from a study of cytomegalovirus exposure and HLA in healthy donors. At the level of the study: An earlier analysis identified approximately 110 million unique TCR beta sequences in about 170 million T cells.

Study-level findings and limits: In terms of immune exposure information, only CMV serostatus was available. Researchers reported in a later analysis that common viral pathogens appeared linked to several top clusters. TCR sequences were mostly rare, though some public TCRs occurred in many donors.

Amplification used 60 Vbeta primers and 13 Jbeta primers. Data came from immunoSEQ multiplex PCR; TCRdb stores just in-frame clones and leaves some out. The data show approximately 190,000 clones, about 87% seen once. Sequences were obtained from PBMCs. This TCR was recovered from a man aged 30 to 45 in good health and CMV-seronegative.

The CDR3 nucleotides are TGTGCCAGCAGCTGGGATGAGGGTTCATCCTACGAGCAGTACTTC. This codes for CASSWDEGSSYEQYF. V gene TRBV5-4 combines with J gene TRBJ2-7, with D tentatively TRBD2 (5 bases). V was shortened by 3 bases and J by 1 base, with 14 bases between the two germline ends. This CDR3 has 15 amino acids. The V gene's germline CDR1 is SGHNT and CDR2 YYREEE (reference sequence). The complete variable domain, with remaining parts taken from reference TRBV5-4 and TRBJ2-7, reads ETGVTQSPTHLIKTRGQQVTLRCSSQSGHNTVSWYQQALGQGPQFIFQYYREEENGRGNFPPRFSGLQFPNYSSELNVNALELDDSALYLCASSWDEGSSYEQYFGPGTRLTVT.